Given below is one T cell receptor (beta chain) in context. The sample originates from a study of blood T cell repertoires in COVID-19. The wider study: There were acute and convalescent COVID-19 samples, and they came from the United States, Italy and Spain. Sources were T cells, B-cell-depleted T cells, or PBMCs; the material itself was cDNA or gDNA.

Trimming took 6 bases from V and 4 from J, leaving 13 bases between them. The CDR3 loop spans 14 amino acids. Germline CDR1 reads SNHLY; CDR2 reads FYNNEI. Data came from immunoSEQ multiplex PCR; TCRdb stores just in-frame clones and leaves some out. The data hold roughly 68,000 clones, with approximately 80% observed a single time. The TCR comes from a man at least 80 years old with active COVID-19. This chain links TRBV2 with TRBJ1-3; TRBD1 is a possible D gene (5 bases). The sample consisted of peripheral blood. DNA for the CDR3: TGTGCCAGCAGCCTAGGGGAATTGGGAAACACCATATATTTT. As protein: CASSLGELGNTIYF.